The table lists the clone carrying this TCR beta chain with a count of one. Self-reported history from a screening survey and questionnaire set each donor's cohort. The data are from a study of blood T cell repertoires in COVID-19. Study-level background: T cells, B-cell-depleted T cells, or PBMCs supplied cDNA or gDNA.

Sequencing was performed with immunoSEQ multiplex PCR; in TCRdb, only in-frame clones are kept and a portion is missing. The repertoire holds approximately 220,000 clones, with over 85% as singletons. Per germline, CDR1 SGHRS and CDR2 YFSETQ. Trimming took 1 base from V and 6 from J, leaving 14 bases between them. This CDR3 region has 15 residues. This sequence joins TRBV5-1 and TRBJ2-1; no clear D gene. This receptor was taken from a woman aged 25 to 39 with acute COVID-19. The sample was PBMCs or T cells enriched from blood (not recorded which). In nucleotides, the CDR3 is TGCGCCAGCAGCTTGTATGTTGGTCCGGGCAATGAGCAGTTCTTC. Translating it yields CASSLYVGPGNEQFF.